A selection of T cell receptor beta chains follows, all from one sample in a study of patients and donors after allogeneic stem cell transplantation. TCRdb used MiXCR to reprocess the RT-PCR reads, holding one entry per CDR3 protein. The data show about a million distinct CDR3 sequences, approximately 19% seen once. Sequencing was carried out using blood, either unsorted or a sorted T cell fraction (not recorded which). These receptors came from a human donor who was either an allogeneic HSCT recipient or a stem cell or donor lymphocyte infusion donor (not recorded which). It is not recorded whose cells these are; they may come from a transplant donor. Each CDR3 is given with its conserved first and last residue.

CASRPGQGRHNEQFF TRBJ2-1 TRBV6-1
CASSGTGPEPYEQYF TRBJ2-7 TRBV2
CSVLSSRPGDKKNIQYF TRBJ2-4 TRBV29-1
CASSRSPGKETQYF TRBJ2-5 TRBV11-1
CASSYGGGSSANEQFF TRBJ2-1 TRBV6-2/TRBV6-3
CASTPSGLQTGELFF TRBJ2-2 TRBV7-2
CASSLAIVGGKHTEAFF TRBJ1-1 TRBV28
CASFNGREVHNEQFF TRBJ2-1 TRBV7-8
CSAREDTEAFF TRBJ1-1 TRBV20-1
CASSLRDEQFF TRBJ2-1 TRBV12-3/TRBV12-4
CASSLGQVDEKLFF TRBJ1-4 TRBV5-6
CSAPGQKSINIQYF TRBJ2-4 TRBV20-1
CSASAGTGRTDTQYF TRBJ2-3 TRBV20-1
CASSLAGTPYNSPLHF TRBJ1-6 TRBV5-1
CATSRVGTYGNTIYF TRBJ1-3 TRBV15
CATSDRSGKGTYEQYF TRBJ2-7 TRBV24-1
CASSLVPDMRTDTQYF TRBJ2-3 TRBV11-2
CASNPSGRAGGETQYF TRBJ2-5 TRBV6-1
CATSDSEGTGLNTGELFF TRBJ2-2 TRBV24-1
CASSYSPGISGEQYF TRBJ2-7 TRBV6-5
CSASESNQPQHF TRBJ1-5 TRBV20-1
CSATTVNEKLFF TRBJ1-4 TRBV20-1
CASSLGVLFF TRBJ2-2 TRBV11-2
CASSSSVSTDTQYF TRBJ2-3 TRBV5-5
CSARSGTEGLPGNTIYF TRBJ1-3 TRBV20-1
CAWSVLTGLNEKLFF TRBJ1-4 TRBV30
CASSWTDPDEKPNSPLHF TRBJ1-6 TRBV6-5
CATSRDQAVSYEQYF TRBJ2-7 TRBV15
CASGYLWGSYEQYF TRBJ2-7 TRBV6-1
CTTAQVDYGYTF TRBJ1-2 TRBV29-1
CASSLSGSFADTQYF TRBJ2-3 TRBV5-1
CANSRGETQYF TRBJ2-5 TRBV2
CASSLGRQGAHEQYF TRBJ2-7 TRBV4-3
CAISETLRDEQFF TRBJ2-1 TRBV10-3
CSARGTGSYEQYF TRBJ2-7 TRBV20-1
CASSLGGGRHGYTF TRBJ1-2 TRBV7-8
CASSVGSHAGSSYEQYF TRBJ2-7 TRBV9
CASSRSRNNEKLFF TRBJ1-4 TRBV6-1
CASSRRTVYEQYF TRBJ2-7 TRBV12-3/TRBV12-4
CSADHRRGAGSNQPQHF TRBJ1-5 TRBV20-1
CATSDSIAGSSYNEQFF TRBJ2-1 TRBV24-1
CASSNRPLSGYTF TRBJ1-2 TRBV12-3/TRBV12-4
CASTEYGTDYGYTF TRBJ1-2 TRBV19
CASSTSKNTEAFF TRBJ1-1 TRBV19
CASNDWTDTDTQYF TRBJ2-3 TRBV19
CASSFRLGGEQYF TRBJ2-7 TRBV12-3/TRBV12-4
CASRLSGRVDEQFF TRBJ2-1 TRBV5-1
CSANPTSPGADTQYF TRBJ2-3 TRBV20-1
CASSRGQGLNTGELFF TRBJ2-2 TRBV3-1
CASSPGTSGGFHEQFF TRBJ2-1 TRBV12-3/TRBV12-4
CASSSKGQGQGYGYTF TRBJ1-2 TRBV12-3/TRBV12-4
CAWSVLSQEETQYF TRBJ2-5 TRBV30
CAWTQGGYTEAFF TRBJ1-1 TRBV30
CASSQEGTSGPYEQYF TRBJ2-7 TRBV4-1
CASSKRTSQGDTQYF TRBJ2-3 TRBV3-1